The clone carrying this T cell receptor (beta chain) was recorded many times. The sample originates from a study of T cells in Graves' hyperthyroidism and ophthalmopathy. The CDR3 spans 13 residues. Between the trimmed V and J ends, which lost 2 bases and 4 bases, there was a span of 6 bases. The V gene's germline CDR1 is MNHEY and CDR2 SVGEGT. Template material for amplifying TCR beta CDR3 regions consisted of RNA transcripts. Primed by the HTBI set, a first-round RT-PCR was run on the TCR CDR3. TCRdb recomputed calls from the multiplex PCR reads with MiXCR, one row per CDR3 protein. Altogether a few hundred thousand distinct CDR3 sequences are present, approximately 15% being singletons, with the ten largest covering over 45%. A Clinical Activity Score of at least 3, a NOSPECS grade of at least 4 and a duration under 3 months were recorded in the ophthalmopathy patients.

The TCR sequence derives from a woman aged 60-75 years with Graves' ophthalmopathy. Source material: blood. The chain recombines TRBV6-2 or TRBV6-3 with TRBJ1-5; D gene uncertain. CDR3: CASSYPGNQPQHF. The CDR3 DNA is TGTGCCAGCAGTTACCCAGGAAATCAGCCCCAGCATTTT.